This T cell receptor beta chain was identified in a study of cytomegalovirus exposure and HLA in healthy donors (dated by TCRdb to between 2016 and 2019). Notes on the research overall: According to an earlier analysis of 450 to 650 of the donors, about 190 million T cells yielded approximately 120 million unique TCR beta sequences and 276 Gb of sequence data. All discovery cohort repertoires had been generated on a single sequencing platform. A separate validation cohort of over a hundred different subjects was used in addition to the roughly 670-subject first cohort. The study profiled the T cell repertoires of 500 to 800 subjects by immunosequencing and related them to cytomegalovirus serostatus. To predict cytomegalovirus infection status, the study combined high-throughput TCR immunosequencing, statistical association of individual TCRs with disease status, and machine learning. An early release covering 500 to 750 HLA-typed donors comprised approximately 300 gigabases of sequencing data and approximately 80 million unique TCR sequences. A later analysis re-examined previously published TCR beta repertoires from 500 to 700 donors and added high-resolution HLA genotyping to investigate patterns of TCR occurrence. A later genetic analysis took genome-wide SNP genotypes for about three fifths of the roughly 700 donors and used that subset as a discovery cohort. Both class I and class II loci were covered by HLA typing, at four-digit resolution. The study was designed to test whether signatures of past pathogen exposure could be identified by cataloging public T cell receptors. Donor age, sex, ethnicity and CMV serostatus were compiled together with the repertoire data. Of the approximately 400 genotyped donors, roughly 80% fell in the genetic ancestry cluster associated with self-reported Caucasian donors. Typing coverage varied by locus: roughly 620-640 donors for A, B, C, DRB1 and DQB1; 500 to 550 for DQA1; around 610 for DPA1; 450 to 480 for DPB1. An earlier analysis of approximately 630 of the donors applied high-throughput TCR beta sequencing to assess whether each TCR beta V gene segment acted as functional or pseudogenic. Because of strong linkage in the cohort, 4 to 6 DR-DQ haplotypes were treated as single units for association and clustering. Among roughly 400 genotyped donors of the cohort, an average of approximately 240,000 unique TCR beta nucleotide sequences was sequenced per donor, of which approximately 19% were non-productive. The later analysis used no new phenotypic data to find candidate immune exposures, relying instead on TCR beta sequences and their occurrence across donors. General findings and caveats noted by the study authors: Three of the identified cytomegalovirus-associated TCR beta chains were confirmed in vitro to be specific for cytomegalovirus antigens. Correlated functional status among segregating V segments might reflect linkage disequilibrium, but an unknown experimental factor could not be ruled out. The study listed 150 to 200 TCR beta chains as associated with cytomegalovirus. Presence/absence analyses assumed roughly uniform sequencing depth across donors, an assumption that may not hold. While some public TCRs were present in many individuals, most TCR sequences turned up only very rarely across donors. The sequencing pipeline was judged likely to have produced a cluster of highly shared sequence variants as a technical artifact. A further reported finding was that TCR beta sequences accurately predicted the HLA-A and HLA-B alleles for most subjects in the first cohort. The classifier was reported to diagnose cytomegalovirus status with high specificity and sensitivity in both the original cohort and the validation cohort. A later genetic analysis reported fewer N-insertions in productive TCRs among donors in an Asian-associated ancestry cluster than the roughly 640-donor mean. In a later analysis, most CMV-associated TCR beta chains were found to appear HLA-restricted, with HLA associations seemingly driven largely by CMV exposure. In a later analysis, the rate of TCR association differed among HLA loci, with DRB1 alleles having the most associated TCRs and HLA-C alleles having the fewest. When HLA alleles, especially DR and DQ, strongly co-occurred, attributing TCR associations to individual alleles was difficult. In a later analysis, over 15,000 TCR beta sequences were associated with specific HLA alleles at a false discovery rate of 0.05. In a later analysis, HLA-associated TCR beta chains were found to be more clonally expanded and to have lower generation probabilities than equally common non-associated chains. In an earlier analysis of around 600 of the donors, most TCR beta V segments appeared in productive rearrangements about 87% or about 30% of the time, broadly matching IMGT annotations. A later analysis reported that several top co-occurrence clusters appeared linked to parvovirus B19, influenza, CMV and Epstein-Barr virus. Fewer than 20 rarely observed V segments, including chromosome 9 orphons, were excluded from the earlier analysis of about 600 of the donors because counts were too low. In this cohort, only TCR beta chains were sequenced, and detectable features were limited by the absence of alpha or paired-chain data. A later genetic analysis associated a missense DCLRE1C variant with V-gene and J-gene trimming of TCR beta chains, and an independent cohort replicated the association. Some IMGT-functional V segments, including TRBV6-2 and TRBV6-3, could not be told apart with the 87-base-pair reads, so those segments were excluded. Immune exposure information for the cohort was limited to CMV serostatus. Because some donors lacked HLA typing at each locus, the association tests relied only on the typed subset. The authors suggested that the approach could potentially be extended to other disease states and immunological phenotypes.

In total, approximately 610 healthy bone marrow donors made up the cohort. At the time of sampling, every cohort member was nominally healthy, though immune exposures that went unrecorded were likely present. The donor was CMV seropositive and was included in the group of some 290 seropositive cohort members. Each donor provided a peripheral blood sample, and peripheral blood mononuclear cells were used for TCR beta sequencing. The Qiagen DNeasy Blood Extraction Kit was used to extract genomic DNA from the blood cell samples. This clone was counted between two and nine times. This clone's antigen is unknown. Qualities for individual bases were not recorded, and no much larger clone is one base off. Taken from cysteine to phenylalanine, the CDR3 has 14 residues. Only CDR3 DNA remains: 42 bases, in frame from the first base. In the germline V gene, CDR1 corresponds to MDHEN and CDR2 to SYDVKM. Here V drops 4 bases and J drops 3 bases, and the junction holds 2 bases not matched to any gene.

Libraries were made using the immunoSEQ multiplex PCR assay. For the multiplex PCR, a mixture combining 60 forward primers for TCR Vbeta segments and 13 reverse primers for TCR Jbeta segments was used. The CDR3 region of rearranged TCR beta genes was amplified from genomic DNA by a multiplex PCR assay. The Illumina HiSeq System was used to sequence the amplified TCR beta libraries as 87-base-pair reads. The paper's data handling went like this. A later analysis counted about 80 million unique TCR beta chains across the 640 or so repertoires, and roughly 11 million of these chains were shared by at least two donors. To remove PCR and sequencing errors, raw reads were error-corrected and collapsed into unique sequences using a nearest-neighbor algorithm that merged closely related sequences. Alignment of CDR3 sequences to IMGT reference sequences was used to assign V, D and J gene segments. For a sequence to be retained, at least a six-nucleotide match to both a V gene segment and a J gene segment was required. Rearrangements were called productive when the CDR3 lacked stop codons and stayed in frame with V and J; all others were non-productive. Following IMGT convention, CDR3 was defined as the stretch from the second conserved V-encoded cysteine to the conserved J-encoded phenylalanine. The earlier analysis of fewer than 750 of the donors excluded sequences that lacked an unambiguous match to a single V gene segment. In an earlier analysis of roughly 600 of the donors, a V segment was called functional when productive rearrangements were above 56.7%, and segregating when the standard deviation between donors exceeded 5%. A statistical classification framework was built for diagnosing cytomegalovirus status from the catalog of TCR beta chain sequences. A later analysis assigned V and J genes by comparing TCR nucleotide sequences with IMGT/GENE-DB human TR gene sequences. A later analysis assigned CDR3 sequences and most-parsimonious VDJ recombination scenarios with the TCRdist pipeline. In a later analysis, every TCR beta chain was defined by the combination of its CDR3 amino acid sequence and its V-gene family, and reads without a unique V-gene family were dropped. In a later analysis, several hundred highly shared, low-generation-probability nucleotide sequences were removed to address suspected cross-contamination and a sequencing artifact. In a later analysis, a clonal expansion index for each public chain was calculated from normalized within-repertoire ranks of inferred template counts. Generation probabilities in a later analysis came from a VDJ recombination model fitted to out-of-frame rearrangements, and those results were checked against IGoR. A later analysis scored TCR-TCR, TCR-HLA and TCR-CMV co-occurrence with hypergeometric tests, applying a repertoire-size bias correction to TCR pairs. False discovery rates were estimated in a later analysis by permuting HLA or CMV assignments 20 times. In a later analysis, co-occurring TCRs were grouped with DBSCAN, and TCRdist sequence similarity was added when clustering was performed within HLA-allele-positive subsets. Repertoires with fewer than 30,000 or more than 120,000 public chains were left out of co-occurrence clustering, as were five repertoires with anomalous nucleotide sharing. Not all clones reach the TCRdb copy of this immuneACCESS table, which keeps in-frame sequences only. Checked studies attribute under half of the gap to unresolved V genes and leave the rest unexplained. The V and J calls and clone size were taken over from that table, and D and trimming were inferred from the DNA. Here the sample has 150,000 to 200,000 clones; approximately 71% occur a single time. The ten largest clones add up to 7.7% of the sample.

The source material was PBMCs. The TCR originated in a woman aged 40 to 50 in good health and CMV-seropositive. The chain links TRBV28 with TRBJ1-4; 7 junctional bases match TRBD1. The nucleotide sequence reads as follows: TGTGCCAGCAGTTCCCAGGGGGCTAATGAAAAACTGTTTTTT. This sequence encodes CASSSQGANEKLFF.